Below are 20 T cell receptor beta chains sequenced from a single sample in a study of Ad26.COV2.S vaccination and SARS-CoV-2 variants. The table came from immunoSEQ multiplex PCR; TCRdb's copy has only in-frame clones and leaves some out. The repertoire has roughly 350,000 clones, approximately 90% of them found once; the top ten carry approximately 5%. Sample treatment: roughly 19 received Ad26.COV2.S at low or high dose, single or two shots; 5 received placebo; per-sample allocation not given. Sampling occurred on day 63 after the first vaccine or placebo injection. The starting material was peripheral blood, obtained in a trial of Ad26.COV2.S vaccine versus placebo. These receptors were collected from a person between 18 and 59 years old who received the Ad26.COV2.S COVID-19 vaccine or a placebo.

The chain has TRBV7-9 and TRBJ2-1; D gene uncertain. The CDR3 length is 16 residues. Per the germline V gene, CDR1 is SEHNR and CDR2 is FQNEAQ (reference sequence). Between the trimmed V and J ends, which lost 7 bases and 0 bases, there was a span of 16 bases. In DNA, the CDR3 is TGTGCCAGCACCCCGACGGGCAGAAGCTCCTACAATGAGCAGTTCTTC. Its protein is CASTPTGRSSYNEQFF.

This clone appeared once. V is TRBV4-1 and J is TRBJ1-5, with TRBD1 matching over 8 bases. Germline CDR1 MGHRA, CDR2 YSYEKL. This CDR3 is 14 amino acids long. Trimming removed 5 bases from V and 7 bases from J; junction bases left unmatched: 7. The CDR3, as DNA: TGCGCCAGCAGCTCACAGGGGGAAATCCAGCCCCAGCATTTT. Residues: CASSSQGEIQPQHF.

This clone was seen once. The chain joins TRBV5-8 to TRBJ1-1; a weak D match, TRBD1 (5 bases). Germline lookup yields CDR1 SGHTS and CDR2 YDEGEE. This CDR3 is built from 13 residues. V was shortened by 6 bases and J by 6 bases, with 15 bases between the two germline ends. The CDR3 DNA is TGTGCCAGCACCCTCTGGGGGAGGGCTGAAGCTTTCTTT. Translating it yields CASTLWGRAEAFF.

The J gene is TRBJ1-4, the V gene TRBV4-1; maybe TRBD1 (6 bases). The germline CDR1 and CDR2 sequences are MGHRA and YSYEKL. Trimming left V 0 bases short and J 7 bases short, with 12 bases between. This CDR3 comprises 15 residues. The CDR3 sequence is CASSQDNRATEKLFF. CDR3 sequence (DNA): TGCGCCAGCAGCCAAGATAACAGGGCAACTGAAAAACTGTTTTTT.

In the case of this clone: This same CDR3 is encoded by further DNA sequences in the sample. The CDR3 region has the DNA TGTGCCAGCAGTTTGGGGGGAAATTCACCCCTCCACTTT. Translated: CASSLGGNSPLHF. The V call is TRBV27, the J call TRBJ1-6; maybe TRBD1 (5 bases). V was pared by 3 bases and J by 7 bases, with 7 bases between. Germline CDR1 and CDR2: MNHEY and SMNVEV (reference sequence). The CDR3 extends over 13 amino acids.

DNA of the CDR3: TGTGCCAGCAGCCGCTTTGGGCAGGGGGGGAACGAGCAGTACTTC. Translated: CASSRFGQGGNEQYF. The chain combines TRBV6-6 with TRBJ2-7; D possibly matches TRBD1 or TRBD2 (7 bases each). The length of the CDR3 is 15 residues. Trimming cost V 6 bases and J 5 bases, with 20 bases left between them. Looked up from germline, CDR1 is MNHNY and CDR2 is SVGAGI (reference sequence).

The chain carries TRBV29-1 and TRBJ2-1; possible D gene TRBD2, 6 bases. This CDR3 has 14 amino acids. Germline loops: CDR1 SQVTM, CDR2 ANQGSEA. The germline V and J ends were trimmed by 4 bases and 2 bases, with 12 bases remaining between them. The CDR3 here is CSVVVTRAYNEQFF. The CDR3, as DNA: TGCAGCGTTGTTGTGACTAGGGCCTACAATGAGCAGTTCTTC.

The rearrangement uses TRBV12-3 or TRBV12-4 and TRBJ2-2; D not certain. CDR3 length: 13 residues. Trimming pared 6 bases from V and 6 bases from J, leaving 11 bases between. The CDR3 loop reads CASRSPVPGELFF. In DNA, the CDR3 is TGTGCCAGCAGGTCCCCGGTTCCCGGGGAGCTGTTTTTT.

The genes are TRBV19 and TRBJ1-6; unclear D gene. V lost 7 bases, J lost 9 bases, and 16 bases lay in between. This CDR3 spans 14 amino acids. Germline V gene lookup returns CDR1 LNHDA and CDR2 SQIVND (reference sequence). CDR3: CASKSEAAGSPLHF. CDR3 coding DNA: TGTGCCAGTAAGTCCGAGGCCGCTGGTTCACCCCTCCACTTT. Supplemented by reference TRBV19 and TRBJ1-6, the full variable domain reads DGGITQSPKYLFRKEGQNVTLSCEQNLNHDAMYWYRQDPGQGLRLIYYSQIVNDFQKGDIAEGYSVSREKKESFPLTVTSAQKNPTAFYLCASKSEAAGSPLHFGNGTRLTVT.

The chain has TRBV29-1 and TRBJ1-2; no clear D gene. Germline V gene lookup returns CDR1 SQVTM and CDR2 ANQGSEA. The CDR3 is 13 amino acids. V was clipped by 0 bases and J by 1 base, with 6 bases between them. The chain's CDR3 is CSVEDLGNYGYTF. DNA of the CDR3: TGCAGCGTTGAAGATTTGGGTAACTATGGCTACACCTTC. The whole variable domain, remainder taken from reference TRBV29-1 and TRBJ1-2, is SAVISQKPSRDICQRGTSLTIQCQVDSQVTMMFWYRQQPGQSLTLIATANQGSEATYESGFVIDKFPISRPNLTFSTLTVSNMSPEDSSIYLCSVEDLGNYGYTFGSGTRLTVV.

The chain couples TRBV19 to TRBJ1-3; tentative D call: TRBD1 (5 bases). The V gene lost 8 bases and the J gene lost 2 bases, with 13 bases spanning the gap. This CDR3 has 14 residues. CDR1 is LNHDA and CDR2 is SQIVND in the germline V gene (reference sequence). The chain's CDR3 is CASGAGGAGNTIYF. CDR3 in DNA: TGTGCCAGTGGGGCCGGGGGGGCTGGAAACACCATATATTTT. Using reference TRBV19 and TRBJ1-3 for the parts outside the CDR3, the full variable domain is DGGITQSPKYLFRKEGQNVTLSCEQNLNHDAMYWYRQDPGQGLRLIYYSQIVNDFQKGDIAEGYSVSREKKESFPLTVTSAQKNPTAFYLCASGAGGAGNTIYFGEGSWLTVV.

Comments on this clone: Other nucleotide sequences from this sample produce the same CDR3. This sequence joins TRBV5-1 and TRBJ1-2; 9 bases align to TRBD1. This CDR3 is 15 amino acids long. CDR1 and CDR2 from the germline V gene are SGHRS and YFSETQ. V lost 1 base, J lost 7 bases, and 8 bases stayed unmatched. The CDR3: CASSLPGTGRSGYTF. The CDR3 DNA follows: TGCGCCAGCAGCTTGCCCGGGACAGGGCGATCTGGCTACACCTTC.

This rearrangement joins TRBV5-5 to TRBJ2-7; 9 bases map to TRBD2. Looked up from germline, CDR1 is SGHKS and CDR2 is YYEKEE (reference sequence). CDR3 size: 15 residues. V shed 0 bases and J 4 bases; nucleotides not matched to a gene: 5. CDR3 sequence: CASSLATSGFYEQYF. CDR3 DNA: TGTGCCAGCAGCTTGGCGACTAGCGGCTTTTACGAGCAGTACTTC.

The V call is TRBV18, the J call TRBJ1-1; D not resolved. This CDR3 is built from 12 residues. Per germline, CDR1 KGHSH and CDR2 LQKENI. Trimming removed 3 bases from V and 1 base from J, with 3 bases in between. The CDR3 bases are TGTGCCAGCTCACCTGCGAACACTGAAGCTTTCTTT. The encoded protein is CASSPANTEAFF. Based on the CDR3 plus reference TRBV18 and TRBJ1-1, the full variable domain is NAGVMQNPRHLVRRRGQEARLRCSPMKGHSHVYWYRQLPEEGLKFMVYLQKENIIDESGMPKERFSAEFPKEGPSILRIQQVVRGDSAAYFCASSPANTEAFFGQGTRLTVV.

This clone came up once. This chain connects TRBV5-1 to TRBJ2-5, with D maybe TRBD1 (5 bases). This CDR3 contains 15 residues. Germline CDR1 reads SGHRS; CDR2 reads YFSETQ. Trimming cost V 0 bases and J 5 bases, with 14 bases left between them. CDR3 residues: CASSLVTAEGETQYF. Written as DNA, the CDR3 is TGCGCCAGCAGCTTGGTGACAGCCGAAGGGGAGACCCAGTACTTC.

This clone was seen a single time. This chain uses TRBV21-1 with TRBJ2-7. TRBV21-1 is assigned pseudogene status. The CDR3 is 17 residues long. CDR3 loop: CASSVPGTQEGYYEQYF. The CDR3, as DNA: TGTGCCAGCAGCGTTCCCGGGACCCAAGAAGGCTATTACGAGCAGTACTTC.

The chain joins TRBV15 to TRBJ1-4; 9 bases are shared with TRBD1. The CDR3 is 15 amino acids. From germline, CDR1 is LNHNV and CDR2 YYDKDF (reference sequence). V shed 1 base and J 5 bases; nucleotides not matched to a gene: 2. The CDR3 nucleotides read TGTGCCACCAGCAGAGGAGGGACAGGGAATGAAAAACTGTTTTTT. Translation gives CATSRGGTGNEKLFF.

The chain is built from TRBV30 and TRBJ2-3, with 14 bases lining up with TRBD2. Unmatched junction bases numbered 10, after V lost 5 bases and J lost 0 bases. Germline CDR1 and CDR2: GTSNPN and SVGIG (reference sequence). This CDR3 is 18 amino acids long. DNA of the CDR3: TGTGCCTGGTCTATGGGACTAGCGGGAGACGGAAGCACAGATACGCAGTATTTT. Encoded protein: CAWSMGLAGDGSTDTQYF.

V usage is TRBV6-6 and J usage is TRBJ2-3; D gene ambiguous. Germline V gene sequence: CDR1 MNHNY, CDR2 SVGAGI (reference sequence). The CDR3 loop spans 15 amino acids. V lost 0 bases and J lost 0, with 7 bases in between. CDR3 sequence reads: CASSYSKYSTDTQYF. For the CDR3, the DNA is TGTGCCAGCAGTTACTCGAAGTACAGCACAGATACGCAGTATTTT.

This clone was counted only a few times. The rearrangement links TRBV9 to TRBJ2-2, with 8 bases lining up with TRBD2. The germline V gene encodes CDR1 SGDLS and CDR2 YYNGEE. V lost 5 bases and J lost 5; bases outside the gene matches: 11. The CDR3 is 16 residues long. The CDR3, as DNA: TGTGCCAGCAGATCCGAGGCGGGAGGCGATACCGGGGAGCTGTTTTTT. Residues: CASRSEAGGDTGELFF. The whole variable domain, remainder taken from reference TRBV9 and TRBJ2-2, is DSGVTQTPKHLITATGQRVTLRCSPRSGDLSVYWYQQSLDQGLQFLIQYYNGEERAKGNILERFSAQQFPDLHSELNLSSLELGDSALYFCASRSEAGGDTGELFFGEGSRLTVL.